This T cell receptor (beta chain) is from a study of T-cell reconstitution after alpha-beta-depleted transplantation in children (dated by TCRdb to 2016 to 2018). General notes on the study: The study quantitatively tracked T-cell immune reconstitution after TCRalphabeta/CD19-depleted allogeneic hematopoietic cell transplantation in children using TCR repertoire profiling.

There are 15 amino acids in the CDR3, from cysteine to phenylalanine inclusive. Here the CDR3 DNA is all that survives: 45 bases in frame from base 1. Trimming leaves V shorter by 0 bases and J shorter by 8 bases, with the junction holding 7 bases beyond the gene matches. Based on the germline V gene, the CDR1 and CDR2 sequences are SGHAT and FQNNGV. Receptors were amplified or captured by PCR. Sequencing instrument: Illumina HiSeq 2500. Molecular barcoding was employed in the preparation of TCR libraries, with unique molecular identifiers being used to normalize TCRbeta repertoire quantification. The public reads were reprocessed in TCRdb via fastp at Q25 and MiXCR, keeping in-frame beta chains. For every CDR3 protein sequence, its rows merge into one entry that carries the most common genes and DNA. In this sample the table shows 200,000 to 250,000 distinct CDR3 sequences, around 10% of which occur a single time. The leading ten clones occupy less than 8% of the sample.

On this clonotype: Its antigen specificity is not known. Base-call qualities are not available, and no considerably larger clone is one nucleotide away.

The sequence came from a human donor who donated a stem cell graft to a child with acute lymphoblastic leukemia. Rearrangement joined TRBV11-2 to TRBJ2-3, with 8 middle bases fitting TRBD2. The sample consisted of PBMCs from the stem cell graft donor, taken from the stem cell graft. CDR3 region: CASSLERGGGPTQYF. In nucleotides, the sequence is TGTGCCAGCAGCTTAGAAAGGGGCGGGGGGCCTACGCAGTATTTT.